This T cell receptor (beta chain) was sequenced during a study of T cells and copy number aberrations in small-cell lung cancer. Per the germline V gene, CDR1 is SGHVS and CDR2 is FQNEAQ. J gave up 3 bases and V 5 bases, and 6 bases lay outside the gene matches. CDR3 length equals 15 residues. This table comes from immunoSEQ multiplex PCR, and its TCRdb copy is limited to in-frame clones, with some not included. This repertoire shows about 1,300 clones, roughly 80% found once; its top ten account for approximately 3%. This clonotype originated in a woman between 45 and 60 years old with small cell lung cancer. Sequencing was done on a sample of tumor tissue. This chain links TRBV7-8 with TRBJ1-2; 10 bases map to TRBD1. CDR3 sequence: CASSLSTGGHYGYTF. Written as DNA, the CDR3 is TGTGCCAGCAGCCTCTCGACAGGGGGCCACTATGGCTACACCTTC.